The 10 T cell receptor beta chains listed next were all sequenced from one sample in a study of T cell responses to AZD1222 COVID-19 vaccine. The method was immunoSEQ multiplex PCR; TCRdb's version includes in-frame clones alone and lacks a portion of them. The data show fewer than 200,000 clones, around 90% seen once. This material consisted of peripheral blood, taken on day 0 of AZD1222 vaccination. All receptors come from an adult in good health.

The CDR3 here is CASSSPDRLRGYTF. The CDR3 DNA reads as TGTGCCAGCAGTTCCCCGGACAGATTGAGGGGCTACACCTTC. The chain is built from TRBV28 and TRBJ1-2; TRBD1 might be the D (6 bases). Trimming shortened V by 4 bases and J by 8 bases, and 17 bases separated the two germline ends. This CDR3 comprises 14 residues. CDR1 and CDR2 (germline): MDHEN, SYDVKM.

This sequence joins TRBV19 and TRBJ1-4; D is uncertain. The V end was cut by 5 bases, the J end by 5 bases, with 9 bases between. The CDR3 is 13 residues long. Germline V gene data show CDR1 as LNHDA and CDR2 as SQIVND (reference sequence). CDR3 amino acids: CASSPLGNEKLFF. The CDR3 region has the DNA TGTGCCAGTAGTCCTTTAGGAAATGAAAAACTGTTTTTT.

The V call is TRBV30, the J call TRBJ2-7; D possibly corresponds to TRBD2 (6 bases). CDR1 and CDR2 (germline): GTSNPN, SVGIG (reference sequence). This CDR3 region has 12 residues. V was clipped by 2 bases and J by 2 bases, with 7 bases between them. Written as DNA, the CDR3 is TGTGCCTGGAGTCGCGGGACCTACGAGCAGTACGTC. It is translated as CAWSRGTYEQYV.

This sequence joins TRBV9 and TRBJ1-3; D call uncertain. The CDR3 is made up of 17 amino acids. V lost 0 bases and J 0 bases, leaving 13 bases between the germline ends. The V gene's germline CDR1 is SGDLS and CDR2 YYNGEE. The CDR3 loop reads CASSVAGQPVSGNTIYF. DNA for the CDR3: TGTGCCAGCAGCGTAGCGGGTCAGCCAGTCTCTGGAAACACCATATATTTT. The full variable domain, in which reference TRBV9 and TRBJ1-3 provide the parts outside the CDR3, is DSGVTQTPKHLITATGQRVTLRCSPRSGDLSVYWYQQSLDQGLQFLIQYYNGEERAKGNILERFSAQQFPDLHSELNLSSLELGDSALYFCASSVAGQPVSGNTIYFGEGSWLTVV.

The J gene is TRBJ1-2, the V gene TRBV28; 9 bases map to TRBD1. V lost 2 bases to trimming and J lost 4 bases; unmatched junction nucleotides: 5. From germline, CDR1 is MDHEN and CDR2 SYDVKM. The CDR3 has 15 residues. CDR3 sequence reads: CASSLGDRVGYGYTF. The DNA for the CDR3 is TGTGCCAGCAGTTTAGGGGACAGGGTGGGCTATGGCTACACCTTC.

This clone was observed once. The chain uses TRBV5-8 and TRBJ1-5; D is undetermined. Germline lookup yields CDR1 SGHTS and CDR2 YDEGEE. With 4 bases removed from V and 9 bases from J, the gap between germline ends came to 11 bases. This CDR3 has 12 amino acids. The CDR3 loop reads CASSLNARPQHF. The DNA for the CDR3 is TGTGCCAGCAGCCTAAACGCTCGGCCCCAGCATTTT.

The rearrangement uses TRBV5-1 and TRBJ1-5; D not resolved. The CDR3 is 15 amino acids. From germline, CDR1 is SGHRS and CDR2 YFSETQ. Trimming took off 0 bases at V and 0 bases at J, with 7 bases between the two ends. The CDR3 region is CASSLDNFSNQPQHF. The CDR3 DNA is TGCGCCAGCAGCTTGGACAACTTTAGCAATCAGCCCCAGCATTTT. Filled out from reference TRBV5-1 and TRBJ1-5, the complete variable domain reads KAGVTQTPRYLIKTRGQQVTLSCSPISGHRSVSWYQQTPGQGLQFLFEYFSETQRNKGNFPGRFSGRQFSNSRSEMNVSTLELGDSALYLCASSLDNFSNQPQHFGDGTRLSIL.

A single count supports this clone. The V gene is TRBV6-1, the J gene TRBJ2-7; the D gene is possibly TRBD1 (6 bases). V lost 2 bases to trimming and J lost 4 bases, with 12 bases between them. The V gene's germline CDR1 is MNHNS and CDR2 SASEGT. The CDR3 totals 14 residues. CDR3 sequence reads: CASSEQGMRYEQYV. CDR3 DNA sequence: TGTGCCAGCAGTGAACAGGGGATGAGATACGAGCAGTACGTC.

This rearrangement joins TRBV3-1 (or the pseudogene TRBV3-2) to TRBJ1-1; 8 nucleotides agree with TRBD1. There are 14 residues in the CDR3. Unmatched junction bases numbered 9, after V lost 5 bases and J lost 7 bases. Germline loops: CDR1 LGHDT, CDR2 YNNKEL (reference sequence). The DNA of the CDR3 is TGTGCCAGCAGCGCCACGGACAGGGACGGTGAAGCTTTCTTT. Translation: CASSATDRDGEAFF.

This sequence joins TRBV7-9 and TRBJ1-1, with D possibly matching TRBD1 (6 bases). The CDR3 loop spans 14 amino acids. V was pared by 3 bases and J by 4 bases, with 12 bases between. Germline V gene sequence: CDR1 SEHNR, CDR2 FQNEAQ (reference sequence). The CDR3 here is CASSFQGTGTEAFF. CDR3 nucleotides: TGTGCCAGCAGCTTTCAGGGGACCGGCACTGAAGCTTTCTTT.